This T cell receptor beta chain was documented in a study of T cell responses to AZD1222 COVID-19 vaccine. The CDR3 loop spans 13 amino acids. Germline V CDR1 and CDR2: SEHNR, FQNEAQ (reference sequence). V lost 7 bases to trimming and J lost 2 bases; unmatched junction nucleotides: 2. This clone has a single count. Sequenced by immunoSEQ multiplex PCR; TCRdb stores in-frame clones only, minus some. The repertoire holds around 140,000 clones, with 90% to 95% as singletons. The sequence was obtained from an adult in good health. The rearrangement links TRBV7-9 to TRBJ1-5, with TRBD1 matching over 7 bases. The sequencing here drew on peripheral blood, taken on day 0 of AZD1222 vaccination. The CDR3: CASTGTGNQPQHF. CDR3 nucleotides: TGTGCCAGCACCGGGACAGGCAATCAGCCCCAGCATTTT.